A selection of T cell receptor beta chains follows, all from one sample in a study of cytomegalovirus exposure and HLA in healthy donors. The table came from immunoSEQ multiplex PCR; TCRdb's copy has only in-frame clones and leaves some out. This sample has around 100,000 clones; around two thirds occur once, and the top ten carry 3% to 4%. The sequencing input was PBMCs. The receptors come from a woman between 45 and 60 years old in good health and CMV-seronegative. Each CDR3 is given with its conserved first and last residue. Each record gives: clone size, J gene, V gene, D gene, CDR3 DNA, CDR3 protein. D genes are given only for firm matches. Some rows have no size entry. The others give once, few or many, or a class for an expanded clone.

once,TRBJ1-2,TRBV6-1,TRBD1,TGTGCCAGCAGTGAAACGGCAGGGGGGTCCTATGGCTACACCTTC,CASSETAGGSYGYTF
once,TRBJ1-4,TRBV21-1,.,TGTGCCAGCAGCAAAGAATTGAGAGGCTACCCTGAAAAACTGTTTTTT,CASSKELRGYPEKLFF
.,TRBJ2-2,TRBV6-4,TRBD1,TGTGCCAGCAGAAAGACAGGGGGGGACACCGGGGAGCTGTTTTTT,CASRKTGGDTGELFF
.,TRBJ2-7,TRBV4-2,TRBD1,TGTGCCAGCAGCCAAGGGCGAGGGGACAGGCGATACGAGCAGTACTTC,CASSQGRGDRRYEQYF
.,TRBJ2-2,TRBV25-1,.,TGTGCCAGCAGTGTTGGAAAAAACACCGGGGAGCTGTTCTTT,CASSVGKNTGELFF
once,TRBJ2-3,TRBV19,.,TGTGCCAGTAGGGGAGATGCGCGCCTCACAGATACGCAGTATTTT,CASRGDARLTDTQYF
.,TRBJ2-7,TRBV6-5,TRBD2,TGTGCCAGCAGCCGGGGGGTATCAACCTACGAGCAGTACTTC,CASSRGVSTYEQYF
.,TRBJ2-1,TRBV10-3,.,TGTGCCATCAGTGGAGACATAAACAATGAGCAGTTCTTC,CAISGDINNEQFF
few,TRBJ1-2,TRBV4-1,TRBD1,TGCGCCAGCAGCCCCCTCGAGGGGGCTTGGGGCTACACCTTC,CASSPLEGAWGYTF
.,TRBJ1-3,TRBV18,TRBD1,TGTGCCAGCTCACCACCCCTGACAGGGATCCCCTCTGGAAACACCATATATTTT,CASSPPLTGIPSGNTIYF
once,TRBJ1-1,TRBV5-4,.,TGTGCCAGCAGCCTTATCAGTAACACTGAAGCTTTCTTT,CASSLISNTEAFF
.,TRBJ2-3,TRBV5-1,.,TGCGCCAGCAGCCCGTCGGATTTTTTAGACAGCCATACGCAGTATTTT,CASSPSDFLDSHTQYF
.,TRBJ2-2,TRBV10-3,.,TGTGCCATCAGTGAGACTGGGGAGCTGTTTTTT,CAISETGELFF
.,TRBJ2-7,TRBV7-7,TRBD1,TGTGCCAGCAGCTCGGGACAGGGGATGGAGTACGAGCAGTACTTC,CASSSGQGMEYEQYF
once,TRBJ2-7,TRBV11-2,.,TGTGCCAGCAGCTTAGAATCGTTCAGTCCCTACGAGCAGTACTTC,CASSLESFSPYEQYF
.,TRBJ2-3,TRBV29-1,.,TGCAGCGTTGAACCCCATTTAGATACGCAGTATTTT,CSVEPHLDTQYF
few,TRBJ2-5,TRBV18,TRBD2,TGTGCCAGCTCACCACGGCAGGCGGGGAGGGGCCAAGAGACCCAGTACTTC,CASSPRQAGRGQETQYF
.,TRBJ1-2,TRBV10-3,.,TGTGCCATCAGCCCGGACAGCCTTTATGGCTACACCTTC,CAISPDSLYGYTF
.,TRBJ1-2,TRBV11-2,.,TGTGCCAGCAGCCCAAGTCACCTCGACTACTATGGCTACACCTTC,CASSPSHLDYYGYTF
.,TRBJ2-2,TRBV11-2,.,TGTGCCAGCAGCTTAGAAGCCTGGGGGGGGCAGGGCGGGGAGCTGTTTTTT,CASSLEAWGGQGGELFF
few,TRBJ2-5,TRBV29-1,TRBD2,TGCAGCGTTGAGGGACTAGCGGGATCAAGTAGAGAGACCCAGTACTTC,CSVEGLAGSSRETQYF
.,TRBJ1-4,TRBV6-4,TRBD1,TGTGCCAGCGCTGGGTTCCCAGGGGGCGCAAACGAAAAACTGTTTTTT,CASAGFPGGANEKLFF